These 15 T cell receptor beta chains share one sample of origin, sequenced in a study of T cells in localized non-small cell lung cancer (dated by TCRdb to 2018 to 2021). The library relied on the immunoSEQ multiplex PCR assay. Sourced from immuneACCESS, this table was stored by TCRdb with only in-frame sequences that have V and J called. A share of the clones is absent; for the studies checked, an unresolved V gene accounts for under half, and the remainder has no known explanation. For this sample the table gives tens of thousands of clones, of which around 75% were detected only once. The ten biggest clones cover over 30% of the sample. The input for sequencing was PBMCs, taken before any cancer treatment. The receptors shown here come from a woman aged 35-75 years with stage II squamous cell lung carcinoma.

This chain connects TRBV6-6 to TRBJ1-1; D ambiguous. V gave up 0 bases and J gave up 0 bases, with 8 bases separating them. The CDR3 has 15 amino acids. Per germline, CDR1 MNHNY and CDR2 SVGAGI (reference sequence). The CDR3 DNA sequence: TGTGCCAGCAGTTACTCGGACTCCGTGAACACTGAAGCTTTCTTT. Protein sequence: CASSYSDSVNTEAFF.

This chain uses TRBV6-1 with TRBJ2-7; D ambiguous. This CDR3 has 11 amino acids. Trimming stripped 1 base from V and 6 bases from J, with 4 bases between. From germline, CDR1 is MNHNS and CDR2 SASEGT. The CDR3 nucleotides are TGTGCCAGCAGTGAAGTGGGCGAGCAGTACTTC. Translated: CASSEVGEQYF.

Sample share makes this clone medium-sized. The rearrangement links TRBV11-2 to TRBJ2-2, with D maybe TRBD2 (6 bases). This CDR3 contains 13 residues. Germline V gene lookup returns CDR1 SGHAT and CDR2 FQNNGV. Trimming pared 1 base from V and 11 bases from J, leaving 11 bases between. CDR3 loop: CASSLALGGELFF. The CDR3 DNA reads TGTGCCAGCAGCTTAGCTCTGGGGGGAGAGCTGTTTTTT.

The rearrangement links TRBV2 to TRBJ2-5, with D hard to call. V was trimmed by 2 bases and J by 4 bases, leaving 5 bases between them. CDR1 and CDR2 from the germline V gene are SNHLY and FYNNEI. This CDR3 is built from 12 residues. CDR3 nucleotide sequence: TGTGCCAGCAGTGAACTTCGAGAGACCCAGTACTTC. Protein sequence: CASSELRETQYF.

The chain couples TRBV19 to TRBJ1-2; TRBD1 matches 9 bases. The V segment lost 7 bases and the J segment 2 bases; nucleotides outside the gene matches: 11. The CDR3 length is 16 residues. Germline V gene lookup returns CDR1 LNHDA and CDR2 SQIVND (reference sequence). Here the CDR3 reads CASNSLGQGWNYGYTF. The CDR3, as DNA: TGTGCCAGTAACTCCCTGGGACAGGGTTGGAACTATGGCTACACCTTC.

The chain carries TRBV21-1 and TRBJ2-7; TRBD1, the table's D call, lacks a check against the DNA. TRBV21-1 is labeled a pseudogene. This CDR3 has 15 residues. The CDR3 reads CASSKQGWSLYEQYF. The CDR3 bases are TGTGCCAGCAGCAAACAGGGTTGGAGTCTATACGAGCAGTACTTC.

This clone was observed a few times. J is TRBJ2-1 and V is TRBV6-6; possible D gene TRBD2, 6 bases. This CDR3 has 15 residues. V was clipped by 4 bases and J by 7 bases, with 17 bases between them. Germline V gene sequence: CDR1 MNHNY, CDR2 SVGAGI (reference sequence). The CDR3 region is CASSSQRAGRNEQFF. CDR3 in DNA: TGTGCCAGCAGTTCCCAGCGGGCCGGCAGAAATGAGCAGTTCTTC.

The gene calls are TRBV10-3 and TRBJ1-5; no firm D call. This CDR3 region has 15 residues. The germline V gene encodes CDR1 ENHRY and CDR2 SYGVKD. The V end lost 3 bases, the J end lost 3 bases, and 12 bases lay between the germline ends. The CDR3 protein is CAISDLGLNNQPQHF. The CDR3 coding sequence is TGTGCCATCAGTGATTTAGGACTGAACAATCAGCCCCAGCATTTT.

The DNA for the CDR3 is TGCGCCAGCAGCCAAGATCGATCGTTCGGGATCGGCAATGAGCAGTTCTTC. Its protein is CASSQDRSFGIGNEQFF. The rearrangement uses TRBV4-3 and TRBJ2-1, with TRBD2 as a possible D gene (5 bases). Per the germline V gene, CDR1 is LGHNA and CDR2 is YSLEER. This CDR3 is 17 amino acids long. Deletions cut 0 bases from V and 6 bases from J, with 18 bases between.

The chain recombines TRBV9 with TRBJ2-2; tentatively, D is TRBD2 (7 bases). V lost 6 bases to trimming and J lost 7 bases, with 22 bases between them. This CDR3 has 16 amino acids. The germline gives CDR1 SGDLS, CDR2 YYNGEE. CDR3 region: CASTERGTTHSGELFF. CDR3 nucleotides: TGTGCCAGCACCGAAAGGGGGACTACTCACAGCGGGGAGCTGTTTTTT.

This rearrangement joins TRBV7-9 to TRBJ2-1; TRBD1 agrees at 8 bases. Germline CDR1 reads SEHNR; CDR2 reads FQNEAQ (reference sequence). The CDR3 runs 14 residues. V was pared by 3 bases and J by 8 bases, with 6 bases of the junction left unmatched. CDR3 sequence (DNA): TGTGCCAGCAGCTTCCAGGGGGCCGGGGATGAGCAGTTCTTC. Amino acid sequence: CASSFQGAGDEQFF.

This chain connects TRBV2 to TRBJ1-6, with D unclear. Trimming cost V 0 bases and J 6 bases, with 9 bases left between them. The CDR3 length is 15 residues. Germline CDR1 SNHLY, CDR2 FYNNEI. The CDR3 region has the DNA TGTGCCAGCAGTGAAGCGGAGGGATCTAATTCACCCCTCCACTTT. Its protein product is CASSEAEGSNSPLHF.

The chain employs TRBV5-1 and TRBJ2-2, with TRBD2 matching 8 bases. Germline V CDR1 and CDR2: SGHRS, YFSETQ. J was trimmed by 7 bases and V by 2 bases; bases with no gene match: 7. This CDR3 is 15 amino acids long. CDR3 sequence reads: CASSFQREKGGELFF. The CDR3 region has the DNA TGCGCCAGCAGCTTTCAGCGGGAGAAGGGCGGGGAGCTGTTTTTT.

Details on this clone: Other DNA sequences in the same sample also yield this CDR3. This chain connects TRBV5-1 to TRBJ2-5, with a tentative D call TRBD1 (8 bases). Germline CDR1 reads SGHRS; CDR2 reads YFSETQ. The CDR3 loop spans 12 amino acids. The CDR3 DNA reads TGCTCCTCTTCGACAGGGGAGGGGACCCAGTACTTC. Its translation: CSSSTGEGTQYF.

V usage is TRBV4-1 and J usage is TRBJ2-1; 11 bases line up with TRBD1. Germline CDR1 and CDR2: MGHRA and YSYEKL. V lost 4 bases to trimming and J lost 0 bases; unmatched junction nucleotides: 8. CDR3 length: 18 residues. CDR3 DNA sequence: TGCGCCAGCAGCCGGGACAGGGGGGTAATAGCCTCCTACAATGAGCAGTTCTTC. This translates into CASSRDRGVIASYNEQFF.